These T cell receptor beta chains were read from a single sample in a study of OX40 agonist ivuxolimab in advanced cancers. The assay was immunoSEQ multiplex PCR, and TCRdb's table has in-frame clones only and misses some. The repertoire holds 55,000 to 75,000 clones, 86% seen once, with 0.85% to 1.4% in the top ten. The sample here was CD4+ or CD8+ T cells sorted from blood, taken in a trial of the OX40 agonist ivuxolimab. These receptors were collected from an adult with an advanced solid tumor such as melanoma, head and neck, liver or kidney cancer. The conserved cysteine and the conserved F or W are not part of the CDR3 here.

j_gene,v_gene,CDR3aa
TRBJ1-2,TRBV7-9,ASSLSAGSYGYT
TRBJ2-2,TRBV5-4,ASSLGFSGSTGELF
TRBJ2-1,TRBV28,ASLALVGYEQF
TRBJ1-5,TRBV6-4,ASSEAGGSPQH
TRBJ2-1,TRBV9,ASSLTSEAYNEQF
TRBJ2-5,TRBV7-3,ASSPNTGAGQETQY
TRBJ1-1,TRBV5-6,ASSLILGGRMNTEAF
TRBJ2-7,TRBV4-2,ASSQDPTDNYEQY
TRBJ1-4,TRBV28,ASRPHIATNEKLF
TRBJ2-5,TRBV4-1,ASSQDRAGGSQETQY
TRBJ2-5,TRBV5-1,ASSPPAGETQY
TRBJ2-7,TRBV7-9,ASSSGFSEQY
TRBJ2-2,TRBV5-1,ASSLGTANTGELF
TRBJ2-1,TRBV7-2,ASSASSASSYNEQF
TRBJ2-1,TRBV10-3,AISAEQGNEQF
TRBJ2-5,TRBV19,ASSTRDRGETQY
TRBJ2-2,TRBV27,ASRSSGRSGGELF
TRBJ1-1,TRBV5-5,ASSLTIGTGGIEAF
TRBJ1-2,TRBV19,ASSMLTGRQDGYT
TRBJ2-2,TRBV27,ASSPADHTTNTGELF
TRBJ1-4,TRBV7-2,ASSLDRGNEKLF
TRBJ1-1,TRBV29-1,SVALVGGLNTEAF
TRBJ2-7,TRBV2,ASSEMGQGNEQY
TRBJ2-3,TRBV7-2,ASNSIRDTQY
TRBJ1-4,TRBV9,ASSVGSGSAEKLF
TRBJ2-3,TRBV7-9,ASSLVQGRTDTQY
TRBJ1-2,TRBV7-2,ASSITRQAGYT
TRBJ1-2,TRBV18,ASSRPTGVYGYT
TRBJ1-2,TRBV30,AYSGDTYGYT
TRBJ2-7,TRBV5-1,ASSLTGQTYEQY
TRBJ1-5,TRBV18,ASSPGSNQPQH
TRBJ2-7,TRBV2,ASRLPPYEQY
TRBJ2-7,TRBV5-1,ASSRQGAYEQY
TRBJ1-5,TRBV29-1,SVGRQFNQPQH
TRBJ1-6,TRBV27,ASSTTGGSPLH
TRBJ2-7,TRBV6-5,ASSYNGGSYEQY
TRBJ1-3,TRBV11-1,ASSLPAGNTIY
TRBJ2-1,TRBV10-3,AISSPGQGYNEQF
TRBJ2-2,TRBV5-1,ASSLESGELF
TRBJ2-7,TRBV4-2,ASSQGGLVRSYEQY
TRBJ2-3,TRBV7-2,ASSLEGTGTDTQY
TRBJ2-3,TRBV15,ADNFTDTQY
TRBJ1-1,TRBV29-1,SVVGQAYTEAF
TRBJ2-2,TRBV7-9,AGSGVAGGSDTGELF
TRBJ2-7,TRBV16,ASSQRTGPYEQY
TRBJ2-7,TRBV7-8,ASSSNRGYNSYEQY
TRBJ2-5,TRBV10-3,AISDGRAGETQY
TRBJ1-2,TRBV6-5,ASSFAGNYGYT
TRBJ1-1,TRBV28,ASLLLPGQGTHEAF
TRBJ2-5,TRBV18,ASSPGTDGETQY
TRBJ2-3,TRBV7-2,ASSLGVSTDTQY
TRBJ2-1,TRBV7-2,ASSFGLRSYNEQF
TRBJ2-7,TRBV7-8,ASSLEALEQY
TRBJ2-5,TRBV4-3,ASSQVVWEETQY